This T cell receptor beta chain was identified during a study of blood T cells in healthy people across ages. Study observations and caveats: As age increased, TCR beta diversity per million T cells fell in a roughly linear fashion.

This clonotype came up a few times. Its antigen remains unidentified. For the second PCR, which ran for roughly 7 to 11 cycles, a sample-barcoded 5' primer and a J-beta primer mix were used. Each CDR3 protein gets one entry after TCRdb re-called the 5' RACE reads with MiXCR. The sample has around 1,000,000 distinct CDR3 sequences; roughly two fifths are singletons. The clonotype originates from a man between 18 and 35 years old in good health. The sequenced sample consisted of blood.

The CDR3 sequence is CASSARRILAGVQETQYF. The CDR3 nucleotides are TGTGCCAGCAGCGCCCGCCGGATACTAGCGGGGGTCCAAGAGACCCAGTACTTC. The chain has TRBV7-9 and TRBJ2-5; 11 bases agree with TRBD2. The germline V gene has CDR1 SEHNR and CDR2 FQNEAQ (reference sequence). The J segment lost 1 base and the V segment lost 5 bases, leaving 12 bases of the junction unmatched. The CDR3 covers 18 residues.